This T cell receptor (beta chain) was observed in a study of shared clonotypes between healthy human individuals. The protocol was immunoSEQ multiplex PCR, while the TCRdb copy is restricted to in-frame clones and leaves out a portion. The sample lists about 120,000 clones, under 70% seen once, with approximately 25% in the top ten. This CDR3 region has 14 residues. The clonotype comes from a woman in her twenties or thirties in good health. The gene calls are TRBV21-1 and TRBJ2-5; the DNA was not used to check the table's D call, TRBD2. TRBV21-1 constitutes a pseudogene. Sequenced sample: memory CD8+ T cells sorted from blood. Sample subset: CD45RO+ cells pooled with CCR7-negative TemRA cells. CDR3 region: CASTLGEGRETQYF. The DNA of the CDR3 is TGTGCCAGCACCCTAGGAGAGGGTCGGGAGACCCAGTACTTC.